These 24 T cell receptor beta chains were all obtained from the same sample, sequenced in a study of identical twins. TCRdb used MiXCR to reprocess the 5' RACE reads, holding one entry per CDR3 protein. The repertoire holds about 890,000 distinct CDR3 sequences, with around 12% as singletons. The same sample was also studied in work on yellow fever vaccine responses in identical twins.

The sequenced material came from PBMCs. The source is a young woman in good health.

This clonotype has only a few counts. The V gene is TRBV6-1, the J gene TRBJ2-5, with a weak D call TRBD2 (6 bases). Germline V lookup: CDR1 MNHNS, CDR2 SASEGT. V was cut by 6 bases and J by 4 bases, with 18 bases left in between. The CDR3 length is 15 residues. CDR3 sequence: CASSRPIAARETQYF. CDR3 nucleotide sequence: TGTGCCAGCAGCCGACCTATAGCGGCGCGAGAGACCCAGTACTTC.

The table lists this clonotype with a few counts. The chain uses TRBV2 and TRBJ1-2; D is unclear. The CDR3 runs to 13 residues. V was clipped by 6 bases and J by 1 base, with 9 bases between them. Per germline, CDR1 SNHLY and CDR2 FYNNEI. Written as DNA, the CDR3 is TGTGCCAGCAGCCCGGAACTTAACTATGGCTACACCTTC. It yields the protein CASSPELNYGYTF.

This clonotype has ten or more counts. The rearrangement links TRBV10-3 to TRBJ2-2; D unresolved. The CDR3 has 12 residues. V was trimmed by 3 bases and J by 6 bases, leaving 5 bases between them. Germline V gene lookup returns CDR1 ENHRY and CDR2 SYGVKD. The CDR3, as DNA: TGTGCCATCAGTGATAACGCCGGGGAGCTGTTTTTT. This gives the protein CAISDNAGELFF.

The V and J genes are TRBV5-1 and TRBJ2-4; a possible D gene is TRBD1 (5 bases). The CDR3 length is 14 residues. V gave up 2 bases and J gave up 8 bases, with 14 bases separating them. Germline V gene sequence: CDR1 SGHRS, CDR2 YFSETQ. The CDR3 DNA reads TGCGCCAGCAGCTTCTCAGGGATGAAGGACATTCAGTACTTC. This sequence encodes CASSFSGMKDIQYF.

The CDR3: CASSFRGSGGANVLTF. CDR3 coding DNA: TGTGCCAGCAGCTTTAGAGGAAGTGGGGGGGCCAACGTCCTGACTTTC. This rearrangement joins TRBV5-6 to TRBJ2-6, with D uncertain. The germline CDR1 and CDR2 sequences are SGHDT and YYEEEE. The CDR3 consists of 16 residues. V lost 2 bases and J 4 bases, leaving 13 bases between the germline ends.

A few counts support this clonotype. The rearrangement joins TRBV24-1 to TRBJ1-2; 9 nucleotides line up with TRBD1. CDR3 length equals 14 residues. V lost 4 bases, J lost 5 bases, and 4 bases stayed unmatched. CDR1 and CDR2 from the germline V gene are KGHDR and SFDVKD. The CDR3 DNA is TGTGCCACCAGTGACCGAGGACAGGGGTATGGCTACACCTTC. It is translated as CATSDRGQGYGYTF.

The chain is built from TRBV7-3 and TRBJ2-7, with TRBD1 matching over 7 bases. The germline V gene has CDR1 SGHTA and CDR2 FQGTGA. V lost 2 bases, J lost 5 bases, and 9 bases stayed unmatched. The CDR3 is made up of 15 amino acids. CDR3 bases: TGTGCCAGCAGCTTAGACAGGGCAAGGATAAACGAGCAGTACTTC. Translated, it gives CASSLDRARINEQYF.

Here the CDR3 reads CASSRSGPSRSEQFF. DNA of the CDR3: TGCGCCAGCAGCCGGAGCGGGCCAAGTCGGAGTGAGCAGTTCTTC. V and J are TRBV5-1 and TRBJ2-1, with D perhaps matching TRBD2 (6 bases). The V and J ends lost 4 bases and 9 bases respectively, with 20 bases between them. CDR1 is SGHRS and CDR2 is YFSETQ in the germline V gene. This CDR3 region has 15 residues.

The chain links TRBV5-5 to TRBJ2-7; no reliable D call. From germline, CDR1 is SGHKS and CDR2 YYEKEE (reference sequence). The CDR3 is 15 amino acids. Trimming left V 4 bases short and J 5 bases short, with 19 bases between. The CDR3: CASSPYSIFEDEQYF. Written as DNA, the CDR3 is TGTGCCAGCAGCCCATACAGTATTTTTGAGGACGAGCAGTACTTC.

This clonotype has a count of ten or more. V gene TRBV5-1 combines with J gene TRBJ1-1, with D possibly matching TRBD1 (5 bases). The V and J ends lost 7 bases and 5 bases respectively, with 12 bases between them. The CDR3 has 12 amino acids. Germline CDR1 and CDR2: SGHRS and YFSETQ. The CDR3 loop reads CASGDSPTEAFF. The CDR3 DNA is TGCGCCAGCGGAGACAGCCCAACTGAAGCTTTCTTT. Filled out from reference TRBV5-1 and TRBJ1-1, the complete variable domain reads KAGVTQTPRYLIKTRGQQVTLSCSPISGHRSVSWYQQTPGQGLQFLFEYFSETQRNKGNFPGRFSGRQFSNSRSEMNVSTLELGDSALYLCASGDSPTEAFFGQGTRLTVV.

This chain uses TRBV29-1 with TRBJ2-1; TRBD2 matches 8 bases. Germline V gene data show CDR1 as SQVTM and CDR2 as ANQGSEA. CDR3 size: 13 residues. Trimming took 6 bases from V and 4 from J; bases not matched to a gene: 5. CDR3 amino acids: CSVSGGRYNEQFF. CDR3 DNA sequence: TGCAGCGTATCGGGAGGGCGGTACAATGAGCAGTTCTTC.

This clonotype has a handful of counts. This rearrangement joins TRBV6-1 to TRBJ2-2, with D perhaps matching TRBD2 (6 bases). The V end was cut by 4 bases, the J end by 7 bases, with 16 bases between. CDR1 is MNHNS, CDR2 SASEGT, per germline. The CDR3 runs 15 residues. This CDR3 reads CASSVAGSSIGELFF. The CDR3 coding sequence is TGTGCCAGCAGTGTCGCCGGGAGTAGTATCGGGGAGCTGTTTTTT.

J is TRBJ2-2 and V is TRBV12-3 or TRBV12-4; D unresolved. V was shortened by 6 bases and J by 6 bases, with 11 bases between the two germline ends. This CDR3 has 13 amino acids. CDR3 sequence (DNA): TGTGCCAGCAGCCTTCTCCAGGCCGGGGAGCTGTTTTTT. Amino acid sequence: CASSLLQAGELFF.

J is TRBJ1-2 and V is TRBV10-3; TRBD1 agrees at 10 bases. The CDR3 has 14 residues. The germline V gene has CDR1 ENHRY and CDR2 SYGVKD. J lost 8 bases, V lost 10 bases, and 13 bases had no gene match. The CDR3, as DNA: TGTGCCACCGAAACCGGGACAGGGGTTCTCGGCTACACCTTC. Encoded protein: CATETGTGVLGYTF.

The chain couples TRBV12-3 or TRBV12-4 to TRBJ2-2, with TRBD2 identical over 8 bases. V shed 3 bases and J 1 base; nucleotides not matched to a gene: 4. CDR3 length: 16 amino acids. This chain's CDR3 is CASSFPAGVNTGELFF. CDR3 DNA sequence: TGTGCCAGCAGTTTCCCAGCGGGAGTGAACACCGGGGAGCTGTTTTTT.

The CDR3 loop is CASRREGSYYEQYF. The CDR3 region has the DNA TGTGCCAGCAGAAGGGAAGGCTCCTACTACGAGCAGTACTTC. The chain links TRBV2 to TRBJ2-7; D is unresolved. V was pared by 6 bases and J by 3 bases, with 15 bases between. The CDR3 consists of 14 residues. Germline values: CDR1 SNHLY, CDR2 FYNNEI.

The rearrangement joins TRBV5-4 to TRBJ1-1; maybe TRBD1 (6 bases). This CDR3 spans 14 amino acids. Trimming removed 4 bases at V and 1 base at J, with 11 bases between. The germline gives CDR1 SGHNT, CDR2 YYREEE (reference sequence). CDR3 amino acids: CASSKGHPNTEAFF. The CDR3 DNA is TGTGCCAGCAGCAAGGGACATCCGAACACTGAAGCTTTCTTT.

This rearrangement joins TRBV18 to TRBJ2-1; D gene uncertain. CDR1 is KGHSH, CDR2 LQKENI, per germline. Deletions cut 3 bases from V and 8 bases from J, with 17 bases between. The CDR3 contains 15 residues. CDR3: CASSPAGPTLDEQFF. The DNA for the CDR3 is TGTGCCAGCTCACCGGCCGGACCTACCCTGGATGAGCAGTTCTTC.

This clonotype was detected ten times or more. V usage is TRBV7-3 and J usage is TRBJ2-2; tentative D call: TRBD1 (7 bases). Germline CDR1 reads SGHTA; CDR2 reads FQGTGA. The length of the CDR3 is 17 residues. Between the trimmed V and J ends, which lost 2 bases and 3 bases, there was a span of 16 bases. The CDR3 protein is CASSLLGGGEYTGELFF. DNA of the CDR3: TGTGCCAGCAGCTTATTAGGAGGGGGCGAATACACCGGGGAGCTGTTTTTT.

This clonotype was seen many times. The J gene is TRBJ1-3, the V gene TRBV7-8; D uncertain. V was shortened by 5 bases and J by 0 bases, with 8 bases between the two germline ends. The germline V gene has CDR1 SGHVS and CDR2 FQNEAQ. This CDR3 has 14 residues. The CDR3 protein is CASSAGISGNTIYF. CDR3 DNA sequence: TGTGCCAGCAGCGCGGGCATCTCTGGAAACACCATATATTTT.

This clonotype was observed at least ten times. The chain is built from TRBV15 and TRBJ2-2; no clear D gene. CDR3 size: 15 residues. Germline CDR1 and CDR2: LNHNV and YYDKDF (reference sequence). V lost 1 base, J lost 2 bases, and 8 bases lay in between. The CDR3 DNA sequence: TGTGCCACCAGCAGAGCCAAAAAAAACACCGGGGAGCTGTTTTTT. It is translated as CATSRAKKNTGELFF.

This clonotype was found a few times. The chain links TRBV12-3 or TRBV12-4 to TRBJ2-5; D perhaps matches TRBD2 (5 bases). With 9 bases removed from V and 5 bases from J, the gap between germline ends came to 13 bases. The CDR3 spans 12 residues. The CDR3 protein is CASKRSGETQYF. The CDR3 nucleotides are TGTGCCAGTAAGAGGTCGGGGGAGACCCAGTACTTC.

This clonotype showed up just once. This chain connects TRBV28 to TRBJ2-7; 8 bases align to TRBD1. Germline loops: CDR1 MDHEN, CDR2 SYDVKM. This CDR3 contains 15 residues. Trimming removed 7 bases from V and 0 bases from J; junction bases left unmatched: 8. Here the CDR3 DNA reads TGTGCCAGCAAAAGGGACAGGAGCCTCTCCTACGAGCAGTACGTC. Translation gives CASKRDRSLSYEQYV.

V usage is TRBV23-1 and J usage is TRBJ2-1; D might be TRBD2 (7 bases). TRBV23-1 is labeled an ORF, and its function is uncertain. V lost 8 bases and J lost 12, with 14 bases in between. This CDR3 is 11 amino acids long. The CDR3 loop is CASGPRGGQFF. CDR3 coding DNA: TGCGCCAGCGGACCAAGGGGGGGGCAGTTCTTC.